Described below is a single T cell receptor beta chain sequence and its context. What it recognizes is unknown. The data were obtained in a study of cytomegalovirus exposure and HLA in healthy donors. Study findings and constraints: Excluded: some indistinguishable V segments such as TRBV6-2 and TRBV6-3.

Trimming removed 4 bases from V and 4 bases from J, with 11 bases in between. Germline CDR1 is SGHDT and CDR2 is YYEEEE. The CDR3 is made up of 13 amino acids. The PCR contained 60 Vbeta and 13 Jbeta primers. Some clones are missing from TCRdb's copy, which holds only in-frame ones; the method was immunoSEQ multiplex PCR. The sample lists about 130,000 clones, 70% to 80% seen once, with 0.94% in the top ten. This chain joins TRBV5-6 and TRBJ1-1; possibly TRBD1 for D (6 bases). The receptor was derived from a woman aged 55-70 years in good health and CMV-seronegative. The sequencing sample was made of PBMCs. CDR3 residues: CASSRDRSTEAFF. The CDR3, as DNA: TGTGCCAGCAGCCGAGACAGGTCCACTGAAGCTTTCTTT.